These 13 T cell receptor beta chains share one sample of origin, sequenced in a study of cytomegalovirus exposure and HLA in healthy donors. The PCR had 60 Vbeta and 13 Jbeta primers. The repertoire was sequenced with immunoSEQ multiplex PCR; TCRdb's copy has only in-frame clones and lacks some. This sample yields around 67,000 clones, of which around 76% are seen a single time; about 20% belongs to the top ten. Sample: PBMCs. These receptors all come from a woman aged 25 to 45 in good health and CMV-seropositive.

In this sample, this clone turned up once. The chain employs TRBV28 and TRBJ1-2; no clear D gene. Germline values: CDR1 MDHEN, CDR2 SYDVKM. V lost 1 base and J lost 4, with 10 bases in between. This CDR3 spans 14 amino acids. The CDR3 bases are TGTGCCAGCAGTTTATTTACAGCCCTCTATGGCTACACCTTC. This encodes CASSLFTALYGYTF.

The gene calls are TRBV30 and TRBJ1-4; D might be TRBD1 (5 bases). The ends were cut back, 4 bases at V and 1 base at J, with 10 bases in the middle. Germline CDR1 and CDR2: GTSNPN and SVGIG (reference sequence). The CDR3 runs 14 residues. The CDR3 protein is CAWNQGVTNEKLFF. CDR3 coding DNA: TGTGCCTGGAATCAGGGCGTAACTAATGAAAAACTGTTTTTT.

The rearrangement joins TRBV15 to TRBJ1-2; D is unresolved. Trimming removed 1 base from V and 6 bases from J, with 15 bases in between. Germline V gene data show CDR1 as LNHNV and CDR2 as YYDKDF (reference sequence). CDR3 length: 15 residues. The CDR3 spells CATSRGGPRRDGYTF. The CDR3 nucleotides are TGTGCCACCAGCAGAGGCGGCCCAAGGAGGGATGGCTACACCTTC.

This chain links TRBV30 with TRBJ1-5, with unresolved D. The germline V gene encodes CDR1 GTSNPN and CDR2 SVGIG (reference sequence). The ends were cut back, 2 bases at V and 3 bases at J, with 11 bases in the middle. The CDR3 covers 14 residues. CDR3 nucleotide sequence: TGTGCCTGGAGTTATGGGCAGTTCAATCAGCCCCAGCATTTT. Translated, it gives CAWSYGQFNQPQHF.

The V and J genes are TRBV28 and TRBJ2-7, with 10 positions matching TRBD1. Trimming removed 2 bases from V and 1 base from J; junction bases left unmatched: 8. The germline CDR1 and CDR2 sequences are MDHEN and SYDVKM. The CDR3 is made up of 17 amino acids. The CDR3 reads CASSLPTGQGISYEQYF. In DNA form, the CDR3 reads TGTGCCAGCAGTTTACCCACGGGACAGGGGATATCCTACGAGCAGTACTTC.

This chain uses TRBV4-2 with TRBJ2-2; D is perhaps TRBD2 (5 bases). V dropped 0 bases and J dropped 8 bases, with 13 bases sitting between them. This CDR3 is built from 15 residues. Germline V gene lookup returns CDR1 LGHNA and CDR2 YNFKEQ. The CDR3: CASSQEGLDSGELFF. CDR3 DNA sequence: TGTGCCAGCAGCCAAGAAGGACTTGACTCTGGGGAGCTGTTTTTT.

This clone has a single count. This chain uses TRBV4-2 with TRBJ2-3; TRBD1 matches 11 bases. V gave up 0 bases and J gave up 6 bases; unmatched junction bases: 11. CDR1 is LGHNA, CDR2 YNFKEQ, per germline. This CDR3 region has 18 residues. The CDR3 protein is CASSQDRSGTGGADTQYF. CDR3 in DNA: TGTGCCAGCAGCCAAGATCGGTCGGGGACAGGGGGAGCGGATACGCAGTATTTT.

This chain's CDR3 is CASSLVTLAGAYEQYF. The CDR3 DNA is TGTGCCAGCAGCTTAGTCACCCTAGCGGGAGCCTACGAGCAGTACTTC. The chain recombines TRBV7-9 with TRBJ2-7; 10 bases align to TRBD2. This CDR3 is built from 16 residues. J gave up 2 bases and V 1 base, and 5 bases lay outside the gene matches. Germline CDR1 and CDR2: SEHNR and FQNEAQ (reference sequence).

CDR3 loop: CASRLSRDRVTDEQFF. The CDR3 bases are TGCGCCAGCAGGTTAAGCCGGGACAGGGTCACCGATGAGCAGTTCTTC. The V and J genes are TRBV4-1 and TRBJ2-1; 9 bases are a match to TRBD1. The ends lost 6 bases at V and 8 bases at J; junction bases unmatched: 14. Germline values: CDR1 MGHRA, CDR2 YSYEKL. The CDR3 is made up of 16 amino acids.

This sequence joins TRBV6-1 and TRBJ1-5, with 7 bases matching TRBD1. The germline V gene has CDR1 MNHNS and CDR2 SASEGT. The CDR3 runs to 14 residues. V was pared by 6 bases and J by 6 bases, with 8 bases of the junction left unmatched. The DNA of the CDR3 is TGTGCCAGCAGGGGACAGCACGGCTTTCAGCCCCAGCATTTT. This translates into CASRGQHGFQPQHF.

This chain joins TRBV6-5 and TRBJ2-1; 10 nucleotides align to TRBD2. CDR3 size: 15 residues. Trimming removed 5 bases from V and 7 bases from J; junction bases left unmatched: 8. The germline V gene has CDR1 MNHEY and CDR2 SVGAGI. The DNA of the CDR3 is TGTGCCAGCAGTAGGCTAGCGGGAGAGATTAATGAGCAGTTCTTC. Translated: CASSRLAGEINEQFF.

J is TRBJ2-7 and V is TRBV7-8; maybe TRBD2 (6 bases). The CDR3 sequence is 17 residues long. Trimming cost V 5 bases and J 2 bases, with 22 bases left between them. The germline gives CDR1 SGHVS, CDR2 FQNEAQ. Written as DNA, the CDR3 is TGTGCCAGCAGCCATTCCCCGGGGGTGTTTAGCCCCTACGAGCAGTACTTC. This gives the protein CASSHSPGVFSPYEQYF.

V is TRBV6-5 and J is TRBJ1-3; 7 positions match TRBD1. The CDR3 extends over 16 amino acids. J was trimmed by 4 bases and V by 2 bases; bases with no gene match: 8. Germline CDR1 is MNHEY and CDR2 is SVGAGI. The CDR3 nucleotides read TGTGCCAGCAGTTACAAGACAGGGTTAAGGGGAAACACCATATATTTT. It encodes CASSYKTGLRGNTIYF.